This T cell receptor beta chain was profiled in a study of CXCR3-negative and CXCR3-positive naive CD8 T cells. Study-wide results and limits: Relative to CXCR3-negative naive cells, CXCR3-positive naive cells had more hydrophobic TRB CDR3s. Both naive subsets showed comparably high diversity, and memory CD8+ cells showed much lower diversity.

Comment on this clonotype: The antigen is undetermined.

The TRB cDNA libraries were prepared by 5' RACE with UMI labels. TCRdb reprocessed the 5' RACE reads and reports one entry per CDR3 protein, with no DNA. Its clone listing holds about 6,700 distinct CDR3 sequences. CDR3 size: 14 residues. The germline V gene encodes CDR1 SQVTM and CDR2 ANQGSEA. Sequenced input: naive CXCR3+ CD8+ T cells from blood. Subset in this sample: CD45RO-CCR7+CD27+CD95- naive CD8+ T cells expressing CXCR3 (TNR3+). The sequence was obtained from a human donor in good health. Some clones in this sample may be carry-over from other donors' samples. The chain joins TRBV29-1 to TRBJ1-5; TCRdb proposes TRBD1, but this gene call is untestable without DNA. The CDR3 sequence is CSVVTAEANQPQHF. The full variable domain, in which reference TRBV29-1 and TRBJ1-5 provide the parts outside the CDR3, is SAVISQKPSRDICQRGTSLTIQCQVDSQVTMMFWYRQQPGQSLTLIATANQGSEATYESGFVIDKFPISRPNLTFSTLTVSNMSPEDSSIYLCSVVTAEANQPQHFGDGTRLSIL.